This T cell receptor beta chain was obtained from a study of blood T cell repertoires in COVID-19. Produced via immunoSEQ multiplex PCR; TCRdb's table is partial and in-frame only. The table lists over 130,000 clones, about 80% of them singletons. V dropped 7 bases and J dropped 3 bases, with 12 bases sitting between them. Germline CDR1 is MGHDK and CDR2 is SYGVNS. The CDR3 contains 13 residues. The sequenced sample consisted of PBMCs or T cells enriched from blood (not recorded which). This receptor was taken from a woman in her late teens or twenties who had been exposed to COVID-19. The V and J genes are TRBV25-1 and TRBJ1-1; weak D call: TRBD1 (5 bases). The CDR3 here is CASTNRGYTEAFF. CDR3 nucleotides: TGTGCCAGCACTAATAGGGGTTACACTGAAGCTTTCTTT.